The TCR beta chain described here comes from a study of CD8+ T cells in alopecia areata listed by TCRdb under 2018. Notes on the research overall: The treated patients, all with moderate-to-severe alopecia areata, were enrolled in an open-label pilot trial of oral tofacitinib given at 5 to 10 mg twice daily. Tofacitinib was given for 6 to 18 months, followed by 6 months of follow-up off drug to assess delayed response and recurrence. Disease severity in treated patients was measured with the SALT score, which quantifies the percentage of affected scalp surface area. The study used high-throughput TCRbeta sequencing to examine T cell clonal expansion in alopecia areata, in both the C3H/HeJ mouse model and human patients. Human TCRbeta sequencing covered scalp tissue and sorted CD4+ and CD8+ peripheral blood T cells from patchy and totalis/universalis alopecia areata patients and healthy controls. Biopsies were taken from tofacitinib-treated patients at baseline and again at 4 and 24 weeks into treatment, and several of those patients also had a later scalp biopsy. Scalp clonality was compared among normal scalp (n=4), patchy alopecia areata scalp (n=8), and alopecia totalis/universalis scalp (n=8). The RNA source kit depended on sample type: the PAXgene miRNA kit for fixed scalp, the miRNeasy kit for PBMCs, and the RNeasy kit for mouse skin. Amplification of TCRbeta CDR3 regions was done by immunoSEQ multiplex PCR using 35 Vbeta forward primers and 13 Jbeta reverse primers.

General study outcomes and caveats: TCR sequences shared between patients were less clear than in mice, possibly partly because of HLA diversity in the patient population. Compared with normal scalp, lesional scalp, particularly in alopecia totalis/universalis, had higher clonality and more expanded CD8+ clones, which suggests antigenic drive. During tofacitinib treatment, many expanded lesional clones remained in scalp and blood, and this persistence may partly explain relapse after treatment is stopped. Because the treated cohort was small and had only one nonresponder, larger studies are needed to examine links between baseline CD8+ expansion and response. Unlike mouse skin, where gammadelta T cells dominate, normal human skin contains resident alphabeta T cells that get sequenced too, which complicates analysis of the scalp TCR repertoire. Scalp clonality and the number of expanded CD8+ clones among the top 100 scalp clones were significantly decreased by tofacitinib.

In the case of this clone: What antigen it recognizes has not been identified. No much larger clone is present one base from it, and per-base qualities are unavailable.

Taken with the paper, the label for treatment or condition translates to: oral pan-JAK inhibitor, 5-10 mg twice daily. Lesional scalp punch biopsies and peripheral blood were obtained from alopecia areata patients. PBMCs were isolated by density centrifugation and stained for CD3, CD4 and CD8, and CD4+ and CD8+ T cells were sorted on a FACSAria. The library was produced with the immunoSEQ multiplex PCR assay. RNA was extracted from all samples and reverse transcribed into cDNA as template for TCR sequencing. First-strand cDNA was synthesized using SuperScript III with a 2:1 mix of oligo-dT and random hexamers. A synthetic immune receptor repertoire was used to gauge amplification bias, and whatever bias remained was removed computationally. The original pipeline was this. Raw reads were preprocessed for error removal, and CDR3 was defined according to IMGT conventions as running from the conserved cysteine to phenylalanine. To get clonality, Shannon entropy was normalized by log2 of the number of productive unique TCRs and the result was subtracted from 1. Scalp TCRbeta sequences were cross-referenced with sorted blood CD4 and CD8 repertoires so that the CD4 or CD8 identity of scalp clones could be inferred. Held by TCRdb, this immuneACCESS table contains in-frame sequences only and omits some clones. Under half of the omission traces to an unresolved V gene where checked; the cause of the rest is unknown. Clonal size and the V and J genes are those of that table, whereas D and trimming came from the DNA. The table for this sample lists roughly 200,000 clones; about 40% of them were counted only once. Around 3% of the sample lies in the top ten.

Including the terminal cysteine and phenylalanine, the CDR3 comprises 13 residues. Kept here is only the CDR3 DNA, which spans 39 bases and is read in frame from base 1. Trimming removed 6 bases from V and 6 bases from J, leaving 15 bases between the germline ends. Per the germline V gene, SGHTA is the CDR1 and FQGNSA is the CDR2. The sample consisted of CD4+ T cells sorted from blood, taken at approximately week 36, from a patient treated with tofacitinib. The sequence joins TRBV7-2 to TRBJ2-7; perhaps TRBD2 is the D gene, with 5 bases matching. The receptor comes from a human donor with alopecia areata. In nucleotides, the sequence is TGTGCCAGCAGTCAACTAGTGTCGGCCGAGCAGTACTTC. The encoded protein is CASSQLVSAEQYF.